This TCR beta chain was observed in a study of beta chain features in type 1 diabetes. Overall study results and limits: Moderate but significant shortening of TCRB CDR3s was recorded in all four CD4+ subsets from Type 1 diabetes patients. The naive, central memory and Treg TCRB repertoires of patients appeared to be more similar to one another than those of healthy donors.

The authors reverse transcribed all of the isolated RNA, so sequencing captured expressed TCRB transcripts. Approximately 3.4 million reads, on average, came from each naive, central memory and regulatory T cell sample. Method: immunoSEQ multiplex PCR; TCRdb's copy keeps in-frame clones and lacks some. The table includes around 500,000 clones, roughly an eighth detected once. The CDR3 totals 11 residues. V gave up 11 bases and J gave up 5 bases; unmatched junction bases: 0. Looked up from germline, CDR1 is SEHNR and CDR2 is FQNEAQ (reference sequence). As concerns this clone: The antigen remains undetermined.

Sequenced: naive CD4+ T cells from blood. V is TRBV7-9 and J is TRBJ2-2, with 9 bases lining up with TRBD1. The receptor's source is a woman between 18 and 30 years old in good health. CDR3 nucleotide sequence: TGTGCCGGGACAGGGACCGGGGAGCTGTTTTTT. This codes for CAGTGTGELFF. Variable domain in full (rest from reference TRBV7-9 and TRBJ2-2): DTGVSQNPRHKITKRGQNVTFRCDPISEHNRLYWYRQTLGQGPEFLTYFQNEAQLEKSRLLSDRFSAERPKGSFSTLEIQRTEQGDSAMYLCAGTGTGELFFGEGSRLTVL.